This T cell receptor beta chain came from a study of OX40 agonist ivuxolimab in advanced cancers. Here immunoSEQ multiplex PCR was the method, and the copy in TCRdb shows in-frame clones only, minus some. The sample has tens of thousands of clones, 85% seen once. CDR1 and CDR2 from the germline V gene are SEHNR and FQNEAQ (reference sequence). The CDR3 runs 15 residues. The V segment lost 3 bases and the J segment 8 bases; nucleotides outside the gene matches: 10. Prior autoimmune disease or systemic immunosuppression barred patients. The source material was CD4+ or CD8+ T cells sorted from blood, sampled in a trial of the OX40 agonist ivuxolimab. The V call is TRBV7-9, the J call TRBJ2-1; 7 bases fit TRBD2. This TCR came from an adult with an advanced solid tumor such as melanoma, head and neck, liver or kidney cancer. CDR3 region: CASSFPERDGDEQFF. DNA for the CDR3: TGTGCCAGCAGCTTCCCGGAGCGGGATGGGGATGAGCAGTTCTTC.